This TCR beta chain originates from a study of cytomegalovirus exposure and HLA in healthy donors. Whole-study context: Unique TCRs numbering about 87 million, obtained from HLA-typed donors, made up an early data release. Regarding the study as a whole: At a 0.05 false discovery rate, a later analysis found 15,000 to 20,000 TCR beta sequences to be associated with HLA alleles.

A note on this clone: Its antigen is unknown. Germline and junction disagree at one end, which may indicate a read error.

The V gene's germline CDR1 is SEHNR and CDR2 FQNEAQ (reference sequence). The CDR3 has 14 residues. Researchers ran the PCR with 60 Vbeta and 13 Jbeta primers. The repertoire was sequenced with immunoSEQ multiplex PCR; TCRdb's copy has only in-frame clones and lacks some. The table includes approximately 100,000 clones, roughly three quarters detected once. V and J are TRBV7-9 and TRBJ1-2; 7 bases map to TRBD1. Sequenced sample: PBMCs. This receptor was obtained from a woman aged 40-49 years in good health and CMV-seronegative. CDR3 residues: CSSSLVEGAHGYTF. The CDR3 coding sequence is TGTTCCAGCAGCTTAGTGGAGGGGGCGCATGGCTACACCTTC.